This TCR beta chain stems from a study of cytomegalovirus exposure and HLA in healthy donors. As for the study in general: Membership in the Caucasian-associated ancestry cluster was found for about four fifths of almost 400 genotyped donors. Study-wide findings and caveats: In a later analysis, across HLA loci, associated TCR counts were highest for DRB1, lowest for HLA-C. The authors considered a cluster of highly shared sequence variants likely to be a sequencing artifact. Usually a TCR sequence was rare, but some public TCRs were found in many donors.

Regarding this clone: Antigen: not known.

Germline V gene data show CDR1 as ENHRY and CDR2 as SYGVKD. The CDR3 spans 14 residues. Germline trimming cut 5 bases from V and 5 bases from J; bases unmatched to any gene: 2. The PCR used 60 Vbeta and 13 Jbeta primers. Sequenced by immunoSEQ multiplex PCR; TCRdb stores in-frame clones only, minus some. The sample has around 140,000 clones, around 78% seen once. The chain is built from TRBV10-3 and TRBJ2-2; TRBD2 aligns across 10 bases. This receptor was taken from a woman under 30 in good health and CMV-seropositive. Sample: PBMCs. CDR3 sequence (DNA): TGTGCCATCAGTAGCGGGGGGGCGACCGGGGAGCTGTTTTTT. This codes for CAISSGGATGELFF.